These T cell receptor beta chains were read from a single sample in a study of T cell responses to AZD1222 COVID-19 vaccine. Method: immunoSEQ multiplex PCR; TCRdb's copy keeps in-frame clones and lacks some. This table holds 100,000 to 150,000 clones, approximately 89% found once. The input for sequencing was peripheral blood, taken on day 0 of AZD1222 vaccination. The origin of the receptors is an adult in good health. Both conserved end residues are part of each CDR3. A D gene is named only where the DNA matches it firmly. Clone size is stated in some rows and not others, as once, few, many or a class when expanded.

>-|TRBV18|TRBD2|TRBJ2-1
CASSPLAGILDNEQFF
TGTGCCAGCTCACCCTTAGCGGGAATCCTTGACAATGAGCAGTTCTTC
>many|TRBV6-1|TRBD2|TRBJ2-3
CASSGLAGGHGTDTQYF
TGTGCCAGCAGTGGACTAGCGGGAGGTCATGGCACAGATACGCAGTATTTT
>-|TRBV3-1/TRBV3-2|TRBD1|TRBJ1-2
CASSQWTGVTEDGYTF
TGTGCCAGCAGCCAATGGACAGGGGTAACGGAGGATGGCTACACCTTC
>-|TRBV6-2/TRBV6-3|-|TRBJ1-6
CASSYETRSPLHF
TGTGCCAGCAGTTACGAGACAAGGTCACCCCTCCACTTT
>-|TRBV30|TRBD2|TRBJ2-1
CAWSVRLAGNDEQFF
TGTGCCTGGAGTGTACGACTAGCGGGTAACGATGAGCAGTTCTTC
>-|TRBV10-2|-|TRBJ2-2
CASSELGTYTGELFF
TGCGCCAGCAGTGAGCTTGGTACCTACACCGGGGAGCTGTTTTTT
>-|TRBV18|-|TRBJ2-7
CASSPLQGSSYEQYF
TGTGCCAGCTCACCCCTCCAGGGAAGCTCCTACGAGCAGTACTTC
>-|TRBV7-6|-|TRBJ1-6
CASSLEARALDSPLHF
TGTGCCAGCAGCTTAGAGGCTAGGGCGTTGGATTCACCCCTCCACTTT
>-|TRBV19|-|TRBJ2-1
CASSIYNEQFF
TGTGCCAGTAGTATATACAATGAGCAGTTCTTC
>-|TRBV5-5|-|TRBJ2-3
CASSHERGTDTQYF
TGTGCCAGCAGCCACGAACGGGGCACAGATACGCAGTATTTT
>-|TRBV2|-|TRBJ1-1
CASRLNTEAFF
TGTGCCAGCAGGTTGAACACTGAAGCTTTCTTT
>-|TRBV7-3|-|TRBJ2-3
CASRLGVDTQYF
TGTGCCAGCAGATTAGGGGTCGATACGCAGTATTTT
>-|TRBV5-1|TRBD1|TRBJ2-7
CASSLLKGTGNDEQYF
TGCGCCAGCAGCTTATTAAAAGGGACAGGGAACGACGAGCAGTACTTC
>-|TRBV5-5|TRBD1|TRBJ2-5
CASSVGQGRETQYF
TGTGCCAGCAGCGTTGGACAGGGGAGGGAGACCCAGTACTTC
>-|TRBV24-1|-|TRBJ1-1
CATSDFSGAAFF
TGTGCCACCAGTGATTTCTCTGGAGCTGCTTTCTTT
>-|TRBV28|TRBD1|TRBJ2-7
CASSMTSGQSDYEQYF
TGTGCCAGCAGTATGACCTCGGGACAGTCGGACTACGAGCAGTACTTC
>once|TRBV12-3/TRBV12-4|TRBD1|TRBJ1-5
CASGRQGGKPQHF
TGTGCCAGCGGAAGACAGGGAGGTAAGCCCCAGCATTTT
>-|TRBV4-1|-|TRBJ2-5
CASSLIQGGETQYF
TGCGCCAGCAGCCTTATACAGGGAGGAGAGACCCAGTACTTC
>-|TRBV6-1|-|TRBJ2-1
CASSELRNEQFF
TGTGCCAGCAGTGAACTTAGGAATGAGCAGTTCTTC
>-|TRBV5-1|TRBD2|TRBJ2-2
CASSLRTSPGTGELFF
TGCGCCAGCAGCCTCCGGACTAGCCCAGGCACCGGGGAGCTGTTTTTT
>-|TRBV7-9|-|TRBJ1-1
CASSLKGSAFF
TGTGCCAGCAGCTTAAAGGGTTCGGCTTTCTTT
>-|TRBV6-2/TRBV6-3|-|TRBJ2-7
CASSYRRTGKAYEQYF
TGTGCCAGCAGTTACCGACGCACGGGGAAGGCATACGAGCAGTACTTC
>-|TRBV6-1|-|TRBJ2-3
CASSERRPNTDTQYF
TGTGCCAGCAGTGAACGGCGGCCTAACACAGATACGCAGTATTTT
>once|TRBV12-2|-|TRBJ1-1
CASRRGNTEAFF
TGTGCAAGTCGGCGGGGGAACACTGAAGCTTTCTTT
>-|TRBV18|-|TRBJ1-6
CASSPEMASYNSPLHF
TGTGCCAGCTCACCCGAGATGGCAAGCTATAATTCACCCCTCCACTTT
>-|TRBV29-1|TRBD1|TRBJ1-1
CSVRGQEAFF
TGCAGCGTGAGGGGGCAGGAAGCTTTCTTT
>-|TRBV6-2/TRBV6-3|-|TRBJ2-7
CASSYSRTQYF
TGTGCCAGCAGTTACTCCCGTACCCAGTACTTC
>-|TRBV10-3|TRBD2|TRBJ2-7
CAISQSGEPYEQYF
TGTGCCATCAGCCAAAGCGGGGAACCCTACGAGCAGTACTTC
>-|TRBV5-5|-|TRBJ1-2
CASMRAGERYGYTF
TGTGCCAGCATGCGGGCCGGGGAACGCTATGGCTACACCTTC
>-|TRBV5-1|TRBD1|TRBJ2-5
CASSAGQGQETQYF
TGCGCCAGCAGCGCCGGACAGGGCCAAGAGACCCAGTACTTC
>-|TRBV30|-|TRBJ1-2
CAWSDWGGDGYTF
TGTGCCTGGTCCGACTGGGGGGGAGATGGCTACACCTTC
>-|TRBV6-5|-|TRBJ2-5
CASSYPQGTQYF
TGTGCCAGCAGTTACCCACAGGGGACCCAGTACTTC
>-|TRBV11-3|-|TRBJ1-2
CASSPTGGRGYGYTF
TGTGCCAGCAGCCCCACCGGGGGGCGCGGCTATGGCTACACCTTC
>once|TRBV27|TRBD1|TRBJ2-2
CASSYPGQGVTGELFF
TGTGCCAGCAGTTATCCCGGACAGGGGGTAACCGGGGAGCTGTTTTTT
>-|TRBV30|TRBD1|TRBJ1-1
CAWSAGQGDTEAFF
TGTGCCTGGAGTGCTGGACAGGGGGACACTGAAGCTTTCTTT
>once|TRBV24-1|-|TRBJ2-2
CATSGDRRTGELFF
TGTGCCACCAGTGGTGACAGGCGGACCGGGGAGCTGTTTTTT
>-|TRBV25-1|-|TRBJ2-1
CASSEPGESYNEQFF
TGTGCCAGCAGTGAACCGGGAGAGTCCTACAATGAGCAGTTCTTC
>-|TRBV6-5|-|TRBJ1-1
CASLLGGDAEAFF
TGTGCCAGCCTCCTAGGGGGGGACGCTGAAGCTTTCTTT
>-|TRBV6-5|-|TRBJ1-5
CASSWGGGSQPQHF
TGTGCCAGTAGCTGGGGGGGAGGGAGTCAGCCCCAGCATTTT
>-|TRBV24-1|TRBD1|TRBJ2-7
CATSDPRTGGFEQYF
TGTGCCACCAGTGACCCTCGGACAGGGGGCTTCGAGCAGTACTTC
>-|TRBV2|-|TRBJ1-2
CASSFGSPNYGYTF
TGTGCCAGCAGCTTTGGGAGCCCTAACTATGGCTACACCTTC
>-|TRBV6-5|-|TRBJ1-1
CASSYGQGGMNTEAFF
TGTGCCAGCAGTTACGGGCAGGGTGGGATGAACACTGAAGCTTTCTTT
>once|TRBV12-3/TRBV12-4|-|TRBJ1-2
CASSLGGDYGYTF
TGTGCCAGCAGTTTAGGAGGAGACTATGGCTACACCTTC
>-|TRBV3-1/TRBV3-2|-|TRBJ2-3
CASSRDRLADTQYF
TGTGCCAGCAGCCGCGACAGACTGGCAGATACGCAGTATTTT
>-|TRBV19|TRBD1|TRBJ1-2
CASSISGTGGAGTYGYTF
TGTGCCAGTAGTATTTCGGGAACAGGGGGCGCGGGGACTTATGGCTACACCTTC
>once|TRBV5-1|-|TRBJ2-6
CASSLDRVSSGANVLTF
TGCGCCAGCAGCTTGGATCGGGTGAGCTCTGGGGCCAACGTCCTGACTTTC
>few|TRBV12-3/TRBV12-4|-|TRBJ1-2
CASRLQGHGYTF
TGTGCCAGCAGACTCCAAGGTCATGGCTACACCTTC
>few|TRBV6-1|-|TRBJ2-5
CASSEGGGQYF
TGTGCCAGCAGTGAGGGTGGGGGCCAGTACTTC
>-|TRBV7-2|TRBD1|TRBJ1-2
CASSLLLRGQGGGYTF
TGTGCCAGCAGCTTATTGCTAAGGGGACAGGGTGGTGGCTACACCTTC
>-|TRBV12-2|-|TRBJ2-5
CASRLGPYRAGETQYF
TGTGCAAGTCGCTTAGGCCCCTATCGGGCGGGGGAGACCCAGTACTTC
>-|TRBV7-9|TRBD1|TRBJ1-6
CASSRATGGDSPLHF
TGTGCCAGCAGCCGGGCGACAGGGGGCGATTCACCCCTCCACTTT
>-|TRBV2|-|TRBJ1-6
CASSVGGWNSPLHF
TGTGCCAGCAGTGTTGGAGGGTGGAATTCACCCCTCCACTTT
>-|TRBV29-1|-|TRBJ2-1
CSVNEQFF
TGCAGCGTCAATGAGCAGTTCTTC